This T cell receptor (beta chain) was captured by sequencing in a study of cytomegalovirus exposure and HLA in healthy donors. For the study at large: From about 170 million T cells, an earlier analysis saw around 120 million unique TCR beta sequences. Findings of the study overall: Of the V segments, some could not be distinguished, including TRBV6-2 and TRBV6-3, and were excluded. Researchers reported that three CMV-associated chains were confirmed in vitro as CMV antigen-specific. Reports described diagnosis of cytomegalovirus status by the classifier as highly specific and sensitive.

Of note for this clone: Its cognate antigen is unknown.

PCR employed 60 Vbeta and 13 Jbeta primers. Generated by immunoSEQ multiplex PCR, the TCRdb table keeps only in-frame clones and is missing some. The sample carries some 110,000 clones, 75% to 90% recorded once. J lost 6 bases, V lost 6 bases, and 12 bases had no gene match. The CDR3 sequence is 15 residues long. Germline V gene data show CDR1 as ENHRY and CDR2 as SYGVKD. This rearrangement joins TRBV10-3 to TRBJ1-2; 8 bases align to TRBD1. Sequences were obtained from PBMCs. The source of this sequence is a man aged 25-40 years in good health and CMV-seropositive. Written as DNA, the CDR3 is TGTGCCATCAGCCTACCCAGGGGGCGCGAGGATGGCTACACCTTC. It is translated as CAISLPRGREDGYTF.